Listed below are T cell receptor beta chains from one sample, sequenced in a study of cytomegalovirus exposure and HLA in healthy donors. The protocol was immunoSEQ multiplex PCR, while the TCRdb copy is restricted to in-frame clones and leaves out a portion. The sample consists of about 150,000 clones, about 85% of them appearing once. Sequenced material: PBMCs. These receptors were collected from a man aged 30 to 39 in good health and CMV-seropositive. Each CDR3 is given with its conserved first and last residue. Each record gives: J gene, V gene, clone size, D gene, CDR3 protein, CDR3 DNA. D genes are given only for firm matches. A clone size is listed for some rows: how often the clone was seen (once, few, many), or a class if it is expanded.

TRBJ1-4	TRBV6-1	.	TRBD1	CASSAHDRVVEKLFF	TGTGCCAGCAGTGCCCACGACAGGGTGGTTGAAAAACTGTTTTTT
TRBJ1-5	TRBV6-4	.	.	CASREAEPSNQPQHF	TGTGCCAGCAGGGAGGCGGAACCTAGCAATCAGCCCCAGCATTTT
TRBJ2-3	TRBV2	.	TRBD2	CASSYGSGGTDTQYF	TGTGCCAGCAGTTATGGAAGCGGGGGCACAGATACGCAGTATTTT
TRBJ2-5	TRBV7-2	.	.	CASSPYQETQYF	TGTGCCAGCAGCCCGTACCAAGAGACCCAGTACTTC
TRBJ2-1	TRBV19	.	TRBD2	CASSSPGLAGGFRNEQFF	TGTGCCAGTAGTTCTCCGGGACTAGCGGGAGGTTTCAGGAATGAGCAGTTCTTC
TRBJ2-1	TRBV10-1	.	TRBD2	CASSPTSSGSYNEQFF	TGCGCCAGCAGCCCAACCTCTAGCGGGTCTTACAATGAGCAGTTCTTC
TRBJ2-1	TRBV7-3	once	.	CASSEFGNEQFF	TGTGCCAGCAGCGAGTTCGGGAATGAGCAGTTCTTC
TRBJ2-3	TRBV7-2	.	.	CASSLVGGDTQYF	TGTGCCAGCAGCTTAGTGGGGGGAGATACGCAGTATTTT
TRBJ2-3	TRBV9	.	.	CASSVGGGGTTDTQYF	TGTGCCAGCAGCGTAGGAGGGGGGGGCACCACAGATACGCAGTATTTT
TRBJ2-6	TRBV27	.	.	CASSSWTVLSGANVLTF	TGTGCCAGCAGTTCCTGGACAGTCCTCTCTGGGGCCAACGTCCTGACTTTC
TRBJ1-1	TRBV4-1	few	.	CASSHPPGNTEAFF	TGCGCCAGCAGCCATCCCCCAGGGAACACTGAAGCTTTCTTT
TRBJ2-7	TRBV5-6	.	.	CASSQGYSYEQYF	TGTGCCAGCAGCCAGGGCTACTCCTACGAGCAGTACTTC
TRBJ1-1	TRBV6-6	.	.	CASSYPQGIEAFF	TGTGCCAGCAGTTACCCTCAGGGAATTGAAGCTTTCTTT
TRBJ1-1	TRBV9	.	.	CASSVGDRYTEAFF	TGTGCCAGCAGCGTAGGCGACAGGTACACTGAAGCTTTCTTT
TRBJ2-1	TRBV19	.	TRBD2	CASTLTGTSGRPAYNEQFF	TGTGCCAGTACTCTAACCGGGACTAGCGGGAGGCCAGCCTACAATGAGCAGTTCTTC
TRBJ1-2	TRBV2	.	.	CASRGDSYGYTF	TGTGCCAGCAGGGGCGACAGCTATGGCTACACCTTC
TRBJ2-3	TRBV4-1	few	TRBD2	CASSQGRGLANIPLTDTQYF	TGCGCCAGCAGCCAAGGGCGGGGACTAGCGAATATTCCCCTCACAGATACGCAGTATTTT
TRBJ1-6	TRBV4-1	.	.	CASSQSGAGNSPLHF	TGCGCCAGCAGCCAATCAGGGGCCGGTAATTCACCCCTCCACTTT
TRBJ2-1	TRBV28	.	TRBD2	CASSLLGAGGNNEQFF	TGTGCCAGCAGTCTCCTGGGGGCGGGAGGGAACAATGAGCAGTTCTTC
TRBJ1-4	TRBV18	.	.	CASLNREGERKLFF	TGTGCCAGCCTGAACAGGGAAGGAGAGAGAAAACTGTTTTTT
TRBJ2-2	TRBV7-2	.	.	CASSLAAARLGLTGELFF	TGTGCCAGCAGCTTAGCGGCGGCCCGCCTTGGGTTGACCGGGGAGCTGTTTTTT
TRBJ2-3	TRBV6-4	.	TRBD2	CASSETAGAGDTQYF	TGTGCCAGCAGTGAAACAGCGGGAGCGGGGGATACGCAGTATTTT
TRBJ2-7	TRBV11-3	.	TRBD1	CASSFGTGATYEQYF	TGTGCCAGCAGCTTCGGGACAGGTGCTACCTACGAGCAGTACTTC
TRBJ1-2	TRBV28	.	TRBD1	CASSLASRGRDTF	TGTGCCAGCAGTTTGGCCAGCAGGGGGCGAGACACCTTC
TRBJ1-2	TRBV7-9	.	TRBD1	CASSLGGGEANYGYTF	TGTGCCAGCAGCTTAGGAGGGGGCGAGGCTAACTATGGCTACACCTTC
TRBJ2-2	TRBV7-2	.	TRBD2	CASSPSAGANTGELFF	TGTGCCAGCAGCCCGTCAGCGGGAGCGAACACCGGGGAGCTGTTTTTT
TRBJ1-4	TRBV6-5	.	.	CASSPRQNEKLFF	TGTGCCAGCAGTCCGCGACAGAATGAAAAACTGTTTTTT
TRBJ2-7	TRBV7-8	.	TRBD2	CASSSGLGMREQYF	TGTGCCAGCAGCTCGGGACTAGGTATGCGGGAGCAGTACTTC